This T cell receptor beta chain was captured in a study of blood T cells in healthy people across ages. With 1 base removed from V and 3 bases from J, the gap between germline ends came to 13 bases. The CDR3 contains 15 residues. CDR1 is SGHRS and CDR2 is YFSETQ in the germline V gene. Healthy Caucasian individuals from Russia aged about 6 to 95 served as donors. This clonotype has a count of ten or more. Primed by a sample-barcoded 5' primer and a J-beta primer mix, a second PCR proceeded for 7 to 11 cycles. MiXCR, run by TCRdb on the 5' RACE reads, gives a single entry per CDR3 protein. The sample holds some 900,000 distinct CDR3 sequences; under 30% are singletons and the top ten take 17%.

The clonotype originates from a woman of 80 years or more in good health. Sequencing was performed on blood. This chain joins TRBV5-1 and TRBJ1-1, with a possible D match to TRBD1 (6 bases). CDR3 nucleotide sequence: TGCGCCAGCAGCTTGATGGGGGCGCGGGACACTGAAGCTTTCTTT. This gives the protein CASSLMGARDTEAFF.